Listed below are T cell receptor beta chains from one sample, sequenced in a study of shared clonotypes between healthy human individuals. Only in-frame clones appear in the TCRdb table, and some are missing; sequencing was by immunoSEQ multiplex PCR. The data hold fewer than 3 million clones, with about 90% observed a single time. Sequencing was carried out using naive CD4+ T cells from PBMCs. The receptors were gathered from a man aged 18 to 29 in good health. Some clones in this sample may be carry-over from other donors' samples. The CDR3 runs from the conserved cysteine through the conserved F or W. D genes are given only for firm matches. Only some rows state a clone size, as once, few, many or a class for expanded clones.

size,V,D,J,CDR3,DNA
.,TRBV28,.,TRBJ1-1,CASSLSQWGPAYTEAFF,TGTGCCAGCAGTTTATCGCAGTGGGGACCGGCCTACACTGAAGCTTTCTTT
.,TRBV7-6,.,TRBJ2-3,CASSLGAPTADTQYF,TGTGCCAGCAGCTTAGGGGCTCCAACAGCAGATACGCAGTATTTT
.,TRBV6-5,TRBD2,TRBJ2-7,CASRPQGLANYEQYF,TGTGCCAGCAGACCGCAGGGACTAGCAAATTACGAGCAGTACTTC
.,TRBV27,TRBD2,TRBJ2-1,CASSLLGLANEQFF,TGTGCCAGCAGTTTACTGGGACTAGCAAATGAGCAGTTCTTC
.,TRBV28,TRBD2,TRBJ2-3,CASSPGGLAADTQYF,TGTGCCTCATCCCCGGGGGGACTAGCGGCAGATACGCAGTATTTT
.,TRBV18,TRBD2,TRBJ2-2,CASSPSSGRANTGELFF,TGTGCCAGCTCACCTTCTAGCGGGAGGGCGAACACCGGGGAGCTGTTTTTT
.,TRBV4-1,.,TRBJ2-1,CASSRDNEQFF,TGCGCCAGCAGCCGGGATAATGAGCAGTTCTTC
.,TRBV6-6,.,TRBJ2-7,CASSYDSTSYEQYF,TGTGCCAGCAGTTACGACAGTACCTCCTACGAGCAGTACTTC
.,TRBV28,.,TRBJ2-5,CASSLPLHLSQETQYF,TGTGCCAGCAGTTTACCTCTACACTTATCCCAAGAGACCCAGTACTTC
.,TRBV11-1,TRBD2,TRBJ2-2,CASSLYPSGRGYTGELFF,TGTGCCAGCAGCTTATATCCTAGCGGGAGGGGGTACACCGGGGAGCTGTTTTTT
once,TRBV28,TRBD1,TRBJ2-5,CASSPAGTVGETQYF,TGTGCCAGCAGTCCCGCCGGGACAGTGGGAGAGACCCAGTACTTC
once,TRBV2,.,TRBJ1-6,CASSEWSGRNSPLHF,TGTGCCAGCAGTGAATGGTCCGGCAGGAATTCACCCCTCCACTTT
.,TRBV2,.,TRBJ1-5,CASTVGGASGQPQHF,TGTGCCTCCACTGTGGGGGGGGCGTCTGGTCAGCCCCAGCATTTT
.,TRBV5-1,TRBD2,TRBJ2-7,CASSLVLAGAEQYF,TGCGCCAGCAGCTTGGTGCTAGCGGGAGCCGAGCAGTACTTC
.,TRBV7-3,.,TRBJ2-3,CASSLVFADTQYF,TGTGCCAGCAGCTTGGTTTTCGCAGATACGCAGTATTTT
.,TRBV28,.,TRBJ2-3,CASSLRDSTDTQYF,TGTGCCAGCAGCCTCCGGGACAGCACAGATACGCAGTATTTT
.,TRBV5-8,.,TRBJ2-7,CASSLLGDEQYF,TGTGCCAGCAGCTTATTGGGAGACGAGCAGTACTTC
.,TRBV20-1,.,TRBJ2-5,CSARQETQYF,TGCAGTGCTAGACAGGAGACCCAGTACTTC
.,TRBV5-1,TRBD2,TRBJ2-1,CASSSLAGGLGANEQFF,TGCGCCAGCAGCTCGCTAGCGGGAGGGCTAGGTGCCAATGAGCAGTTCTTC
.,TRBV27,TRBD2,TRBJ2-7,CASSWTSGGTYEQYF,TGTGCCAGCAGCTGGACTAGCGGGGGGACCTACGAGCAGTACTTC
.,TRBV5-1,.,TRBJ1-5,CASSLGIGGKVQPQHF,TGCGCCAGCAGCTTGGGGATAGGGGGTAAAGTTCAGCCCCAGCATTTT
.,TRBV6-7,TRBD2,TRBJ2-7,CASLLPSGSLSHPFEQYF,TGTGCCAGCCTTCTGCCTAGCGGGAGTCTTAGTCATCCCTTCGAGCAGTACTTC
.,TRBV5-1,TRBD2,TRBJ2-2,CASSQGLAGGRRSGELFF,TGCGCCAGCAGCCAGGGACTAGCGGGAGGGCGTAGATCCGGGGAGCTGTTTTTT
once,TRBV28,.,TRBJ2-2,CASSYFRGDTGELFF,TGTGCCAGCAGTTATTTCAGGGGGGACACCGGGGAGCTGTTTTTT
.,TRBV9,.,TRBJ1-1,CASSPQGSLPEAFF,TGTGCCAGCAGCCCTCAGGGGAGCCTGCCTGAAGCTTTCTTT
.,TRBV5-6,TRBD1,TRBJ2-7,CASSRDRGYEQYF,TGTGCCAGCAGTCGGGACAGGGGTTACGAGCAGTACTTC